These 27 T cell receptor beta chains originate from one sample sequenced in a study of T cell changes during pregnancy in multiple sclerosis. TCRdb's table, derived via immunoSEQ multiplex PCR, lists solely in-frame clones and lacks some. The sample holds about 80,000 clones, roughly 94% seen once. This specimen consisted of peripheral blood, obtained before pregnancy. Every receptor here comes from a female donor with multiple sclerosis, enrolled in a pregnancy study.

In its sample, this clone was seen once. This chain joins TRBV5-1 and TRBJ2-4, with 8 bases aligning to TRBD2. V lost 0 bases to trimming and J lost 8 bases; unmatched junction nucleotides: 7. Germline loops: CDR1 SGHRS, CDR2 YFSETQ. The CDR3 is 15 amino acids. CDR3 amino acids: CASSLGGGGLDIQYF. The CDR3 DNA is TGCGCCAGCAGCTTGGGTGGCGGGGGGTTGGACATTCAGTACTTC.

This sequence joins TRBV14 and TRBJ1-3, with TRBD1 as a possible D gene (6 bases). The V and J ends lost 1 base and 0 bases respectively, with 16 bases between them. This CDR3 is 18 amino acids long. Germline values: CDR1 SGHDN, CDR2 FVKESK. The CDR3 DNA reads TGTGCCAGCAGCCAAGGACACAGGGATACCTACTCTGGAAACACCATATATTTT. Translated, it gives CASSQGHRDTYSGNTIYF.

The chain joins TRBV19 to TRBJ2-1; 8 bases line up with TRBD1. Germline V CDR1 and CDR2: LNHDA, SQIVND (reference sequence). The V gene end was trimmed by 6 bases and the J gene end by 6 bases; junction bases not matched to a gene: 10. The CDR3 is 15 residues long. The CDR3 coding sequence is TGTGCCAGTAGGCCCGGGACAGGTGGGAGCAATGAGCAGTTCTTC. As protein: CASRPGTGGSNEQFF.

This rearrangement joins TRBV7-2 to TRBJ1-2, with TRBD1 matching 10 bases. The germline gives CDR1 SGHTA, CDR2 FQGNSA. CDR3 length: 17 amino acids. Trimming at V came to 5 bases and at J to 6 bases, leaving 15 bases not matched to a gene. The CDR3 DNA sequence: TGTGCCAGCAGCCAGTGGACAGGGGGACGGGGGCATCATGGCTACACCTTC. Translating gives CASSQWTGGRGHHGYTF.

CDR3 amino acids: CASSSSGGEWDTQYF. The CDR3 DNA is TGTGCCAGTAGCTCTAGCGGTGGGGAATGGGATACGCAGTATTTT. The V call is TRBV19, the J call TRBJ2-3; 7 positions agree with TRBD2. The trim removed 6 bases at V and 6 bases at J, leaving 12 bases unmatched. The CDR3 totals 15 residues. The germline V gene encodes CDR1 LNHDA and CDR2 SQIVND (reference sequence).

The V gene is TRBV6-8, the J gene TRBJ1-2; possible D gene TRBD1, 5 bases. Trimming pared 2 bases from V and 6 bases from J, leaving 19 bases between. The germline gives CDR1 MNHGY, CDR2 SAAAGT. The CDR3 sequence is 16 residues long. The CDR3 DNA sequence: TGTGCCAGCAGTTACGACCTTGGGCAGGGAGGAGATGGCTACACCTTC. Translating gives CASSYDLGQGGDGYTF.

This chain connects TRBV10-1 to TRBJ2-2; D ambiguous. The germline V and J ends were trimmed by 4 bases and 5 bases, with 8 bases remaining between them. CDR3 size: 13 residues. The germline V gene has CDR1 WNHNN and CDR2 SYGVQD (reference sequence). The CDR3 reads CASSGELTGELFF. In DNA, the CDR3 is TGCGCCAGCAGTGGAGAGCTTACCGGGGAGCTGTTTTTT.

The chain has TRBV4-1 and TRBJ1-3, with D possibly TRBD1 on 5 matching bases. Germline lookup yields CDR1 MGHRA and CDR2 YSYEKL. The CDR3 runs 15 residues. V lost 3 bases and J 4 bases, leaving 13 bases between the germline ends. The DNA for the CDR3 is TGCGCCAGCAGCCACGGGGCGGAGGGGGGAAACACCATATATTTT. Its translation is CASSHGAEGGNTIYF.

The chain employs TRBV6-4 and TRBJ1-1; D gene unclear. CDR3 length: 12 residues. Per germline, CDR1 MRHNA and CDR2 SNTAGT. V lost 0 bases to trimming and J lost 8 bases, with 7 bases between them. The CDR3 is CASSDSSVEAFF. The CDR3 nucleotides read TGTGCCAGCAGTGACTCGAGTGTCGAAGCTTTCTTT.

This chain uses TRBV18 with TRBJ1-4; D gene ambiguous. CDR3 length equals 14 residues. V was pared by 6 bases and J by 8 bases, with 16 bases between. Per the germline V gene, CDR1 is KGHSH and CDR2 is LQKENI. CDR3 residues: CASSPGLRAEKLFF. CDR3 bases: TGTGCCAGCTCCCCCGGGTTGCGGGCCGAAAAACTGTTTTTT.

V gene TRBV27 combines with J gene TRBJ2-5; tentatively, D is TRBD2 (6 bases). This CDR3 is built from 15 residues. Germline CDR1 and CDR2: MNHEY and SMNVEV (reference sequence). V was clipped by 7 bases and J by 4 bases, with 19 bases between them. The CDR3: CASINLGEARETQYF. The CDR3 coding sequence is TGTGCCAGCATTAACCTGGGGGAGGCTAGAGAGACCCAGTACTTC.

This rearrangement joins TRBV7-2 to TRBJ1-2, with TRBD1 matching 12 bases. V gave up 1 base and J gave up 6 bases; unmatched junction bases: 6. Germline V lookup: CDR1 SGHTA, CDR2 FQGNSA. This CDR3 has 16 amino acids. In nucleotides, the CDR3 is TGTGCCAGCAGCTTAGTCCGGGGGACAGGGGGCCATGGCTACACCTTC. This encodes CASSLVRGTGGHGYTF.

CDR3 sequence: CASSEGGNEQYF. CDR3 nucleotides: TGTGCCAGCAGTGAAGGCGGGAACGAGCAGTACTTC. The chain recombines TRBV25-1 with TRBJ2-7, with D perhaps TRBD2 (6 bases). Germline-derived CDR1 and CDR2 are MGHDK and SYGVNS. V lost 2 bases and J lost 5, with 7 bases in between. The CDR3 loop spans 12 amino acids.

The chain couples TRBV19 to TRBJ1-1; the D gene is possibly TRBD1 (6 bases). Trimming shortened V by 7 bases and J by 3 bases, and 12 bases separated the two germline ends. Germline V gives CDR1 LNHDA, CDR2 SQIVND (reference sequence). There are 13 residues in the CDR3. CDR3 sequence (DNA): TGTGCCAGTAATTACAGGGCTTACACTGAAGCTTTCTTT. Translated: CASNYRAYTEAFF.

In this sample, this clone turned up once. The chain combines TRBV6-1 with TRBJ2-2, with TRBD1 as a possible D gene (6 bases). V was clipped by 2 bases and J by 0 bases, with 13 bases between them. The CDR3 is made up of 17 amino acids. Per the germline V gene, CDR1 is MNHNS and CDR2 is SASEGT. CDR3 in amino acids: CASSEMTGVSNTGELFF. The CDR3 nucleotides are TGTGCCAGCAGTGAAATGACAGGAGTTTCGAACACCGGGGAGCTGTTTTTT.

The gene calls are TRBV7-8 and TRBJ2-6; no reliable D call. Trimming removed 2 bases at V and 1 base at J, with 12 bases between. The CDR3 spans 17 residues. Germline V gives CDR1 SGHVS, CDR2 FQNEAQ. Here the CDR3 reads CASSLPFPGSGANVLTF. CDR3 nucleotide sequence: TGTGCCAGCAGCTTACCGTTCCCCGGGTCTGGGGCCAACGTCCTGACTTTC.

In this sample, this clone turned up once. The chain carries TRBV7-6 and TRBJ1-2; D is undetermined. V was pared by 1 base and J by 8 bases, with 20 bases between. The CDR3 sequence is 16 residues long. CDR1 is SGHVS, CDR2 FNYEAQ, per germline. In nucleotides, the CDR3 is TGTGCCAGCAGCTTAGGAGACCACGGCGGTTTAATGGGCTACACCTTC. Amino acid sequence: CASSLGDHGGLMGYTF. The full variable domain, with the rest looked up from reference TRBV7-6 and TRBJ1-2, is GAGVSQSPRYKVTKRGQDVALRCDPISGHVSLYWYRQALGQGPEFLTYFNYEAQQDKSGLPNDRFSAERPEGSISTLTIQRTEQRDSAMYRCASSLGDHGGLMGYTFGSGTRLTVV.

This clone was picked up one time. The rearrangement links TRBV18 to TRBJ2-2; tentative D call: TRBD2 (5 bases). V was shortened by 4 bases and J by 0 bases, with 18 bases between the two germline ends. In germline, CDR1 is KGHSH, CDR2 LQKENI. The CDR3 contains 18 residues. The CDR3 region has the DNA TGTGCCAGCTCACGATCACGACCGGGGTCCTCGAACACCGGGGAGCTGTTTTTT. This encodes CASSRSRPGSSNTGELFF.

CDR3 loop: CASSGRQSTNEKLFF. The DNA for the CDR3 is TGTGCCAGCAGTGGTAGACAGTCAACTAATGAAAAACTGTTTTTT. This chain connects TRBV6-1 to TRBJ1-4; possibly TRBD1 for D (5 bases). The CDR3 spans 15 residues. CDR1 and CDR2 (germline): MNHNS, SASEGT. Between the trimmed V and J ends, which lost 4 bases and 0 bases, there was a span of 9 bases.

A few counts support this clone. V usage is TRBV12-5 and J usage is TRBJ1-2; no clear D. Germline CDR1 is LGHNT and CDR2 is FRNRAP. Trimming left V 3 bases short and J 6 bases short, with 35 bases between. This CDR3 comprises 21 residues. DNA of the CDR3: TGTGCTAGTGGTTTTCGAACGCCCATCGCGGCCATAGCACCACATTCTGATGGCTACACCTTC. It yields the protein CASGFRTPIAAIAPHSDGYTF.

The V gene is TRBV6-1, the J gene TRBJ2-5, with a possible D match to TRBD1 (6 bases). Between the trimmed V and J ends, which lost 4 bases and 5 bases, there was a span of 14 bases. The CDR3 has 14 amino acids. CDR1 is MNHNS and CDR2 is SASEGT in the germline V gene. CDR3 nucleotide sequence: TGTGCCAGCAGTGCACAGGGTTCCGGTGAGACCCAGTACTTC. It translates to CASSAQGSGETQYF.

In DNA form, the CDR3 reads TGTGCCTGGAGCGTACCCCTGGAGGAAAACGATTCACCCCTCCACTTT. This codes for CAWSVPLEENDSPLHF. The chain combines TRBV30 with TRBJ1-6, with D uncertain. This CDR3 has 16 residues. Trimming pared 3 bases from V and 8 bases from J, leaving 20 bases between. CDR1 is GTSNPN, CDR2 SVGIG, per germline (reference sequence).

The genes are TRBV11-3 and TRBJ2-5; perhaps TRBD2 as D (6 bases). The length of the CDR3 is 13 residues. The V gene lost 0 bases and the J gene lost 4 bases, with 6 bases spanning the gap. CDR1 and CDR2 (germline): SGHNT, YENEEA. CDR3 protein: CASSLEGGETQYF. In DNA form, the CDR3 reads TGTGCCAGCAGCTTAGAGGGGGGAGAGACCCAGTACTTC.

The gene calls are TRBV7-2 and TRBJ1-1; TRBD1 is a possible D gene (5 bases). Trimming left V 1 base short and J 11 bases short, with 11 bases between. Germline loops: CDR1 SGHTA, CDR2 FQGNSA. The CDR3 runs 12 residues. This CDR3 is CASSLDRSRAFF. The CDR3 DNA follows: TGTGCCAGCAGCTTAGACAGGAGCCGGGCTTTCTTT.

The chain links TRBV6-6 to TRBJ1-5; possible D gene TRBD1, 5 bases. The CDR3 is made up of 16 amino acids. Per germline, CDR1 MNHNY and CDR2 SVGAGI (reference sequence). Trimming removed 2 bases at V and 0 bases at J, with 11 bases between. The CDR3 region is CASSYGAEYSNQPQHF. CDR3 coding DNA: TGTGCCAGCAGTTACGGGGCCGAGTATAGCAATCAGCCCCAGCATTTT.

The chain is built from TRBV9 and TRBJ2-5; 9 nucleotides align to TRBD1. Trimming at V came to 6 bases and at J to 5 bases, leaving 23 bases not matched to a gene. Germline V gene data show CDR1 as SGDLS and CDR2 as YYNGEE. The length of the CDR3 is 19 residues. CDR3 sequence reads: CASISQMWGTRDREETQYF. CDR3 bases: TGTGCCAGCATCTCTCAGATGTGGGGGACCCGGGACAGGGAGGAGACCCAGTACTTC. Filled out from reference TRBV9 and TRBJ2-5, the complete variable domain reads DSGVTQTPKHLITATGQRVTLRCSPRSGDLSVYWYQQSLDQGLQFLIQYYNGEERAKGNILERFSAQQFPDLHSELNLSSLELGDSALYFCASISQMWGTRDREETQYFGPGTRLLVL.

The J gene is TRBJ1-2, the V gene TRBV4-1; D gene ambiguous. V was pared by 0 bases and J by 0 bases, with 8 bases between. CDR1 is MGHRA, CDR2 YSYEKL, per germline. This CDR3 region has 15 residues. In DNA, the CDR3 is TGCGCCAGCAGCCAAGATCAGGTAGCTAACTATGGCTACACCTTC. Amino acids: CASSQDQVANYGYTF.